This TCR beta chain derives from a study of cytomegalovirus exposure and HLA in healthy donors. Despite likely unrecorded immune exposures, the donors were nominally healthy at the time of sampling. 13 Jbeta primers and 60 Vbeta primers were used for the PCR. In the original analysis: The count from a later analysis was about 80 million unique TCR beta chains, some 9.9 million of them shared. Here immunoSEQ multiplex PCR was the method, and the copy in TCRdb shows in-frame clones only, minus some. That table is the source of V, J and clone size, and D and trimming were worked out from the DNA. There are around 150,000 clones in the sample; approximately 79% occur only once, and about 1% lies in the top ten. Germline CDR1 is SGDLS and CDR2 is YYNGEE. This CDR3 has 16 residues. V was pared by 2 bases and J by 0 bases, with 13 bases between.

Material: PBMCs. The sequence was collected from a male donor in good health and CMV-seronegative. V and J are TRBV9 and TRBJ2-3, with a tentative D call TRBD1 (7 bases). The CDR3 spells CASSVQQGTSTDTQYF. The CDR3 region has the DNA TGTGCCAGCAGCGTCCAACAGGGGACTAGCACAGATACGCAGTATTTT.